Below are 8 T cell receptor beta chains sequenced from a single sample in a study of blood T cells in healthy people across ages. With a J-beta primer mix and a sample-barcoded 5' primer, a second PCR ran roughly 6 to 12 cycles. TCRdb re-called the 5' RACE reads through MiXCR, storing one row per CDR3 protein. This table has about 1.1 million distinct CDR3 sequences, approximately 38% appearing once. The sequenced sample was blood. These receptors all stem from a man between 18 and 29 years old in good health.

This clonotype has only a few counts. The genes are TRBV12-3 or TRBV12-4 and TRBJ1-1; D is unclear. V dropped 3 bases and J dropped 4 bases, with 6 bases sitting between them. This CDR3 contains 12 residues. The CDR3 loop is CASSFISTEAFF. The CDR3 region has the DNA TGTGCCAGCAGTTTTATTAGCACTGAAGCTTTCTTT.

About this clonotype: A read error may account for a junction end that differs from germline. The gene calls are TRBV4-3 and TRBJ1-6; possibly TRBD1 for D (5 bases). The CDR3 extends over 17 amino acids. Germline V gene lookup returns CDR1 LGHNA and CDR2 YSLEER. The CDR3 loop is CASSQQGSSSYNSPPHF. CDR3 nucleotides: TGCGCCAGCAGCCAACAGGGTTCAAGCTCCTATAATTCACCCCCCCACTTT.

J is TRBJ1-2 and V is TRBV7-8, with D unresolved. The V end was cut by 0 bases, the J end by 2 bases, with 10 bases between. The CDR3 has 15 amino acids. Per germline, CDR1 SGHVS and CDR2 FQNEAQ. The CDR3 sequence is CASSLAARSNYGYTF. The CDR3 DNA reads as TGTGCCAGCAGCTTAGCCGCCCGCTCCAACTATGGCTACACCTTC. Drawing the rest from reference TRBV7-8 and TRBJ1-2, the complete variable domain is GAGVSQSPRYKVAKRGQDVALRCDPISGHVSLFWYQQALGQGPEFLTYFQNEAQLDKSGLPSDRFFAERPEGSVSTLKIQRTQQEDSAVYLCASSLAARSNYGYTFGSGTRLTVV.

V is TRBV14 and J is TRBJ1-6; TRBD1 aligns across 7 bases. The CDR3 totals 18 residues. Germline loops: CDR1 SGHDN, CDR2 FVKESK. The V gene end was trimmed by 0 bases and the J gene end by 7 bases; junction bases not matched to a gene: 12. DNA of the CDR3: TGTGCCAGCAGCCAAGATGACAGGGAAAGAGCGAGGAATTCACCCCTCCACTTT. Encoded protein: CASSQDDRERARNSPLHF. Full variable domain (rest looked up from reference TRBV14 and TRBJ1-6): EAGVTQFPSHSVIEKGQTVTLRCDPISGHDNLYWYRRVMGKEIKFLLHFVKESKQDESGMPNNRFLAERTGGTYSTLKVQPAELEDSGVYFCASSQDDRERARNSPLHFGNGTRLTVT.

The chain has TRBV10-3 and TRBJ1-4, with a possible D match to TRBD1 (6 bases). The CDR3 runs to 17 residues. V was cut by 0 bases and J by 2 bases, with 13 bases left in between. Germline V gives CDR1 ENHRY, CDR2 SYGVKD. CDR3 region: CAISESSWGHTNEKLFF. The CDR3 bases are TGTGCCATCAGTGAGTCGAGTTGGGGGCATACTAATGAAAAACTGTTTTTT.

The gene calls are TRBV10-3 and TRBJ1-2; 8 bases are a match to TRBD1. Germline V lookup: CDR1 ENHRY, CDR2 SYGVKD. This CDR3 has 16 residues. Trimming took 4 bases from V and 6 from J; bases not matched to a gene: 13. CDR3 DNA sequence: TGTGCCATCAGTGGAGCGAATGGACAGGGAAAGGATGGCTACACCTTC. This translates into CAISGANGQGKDGYTF.

Comments on this clonotype: The junction differs from germline at one of its ends, possibly a read error. The genes are TRBV24-1 and TRBJ2-7; perhaps TRBD1 as D (5 bases). Germline values: CDR1 KGHDR, CDR2 SFDVKD. The CDR3 consists of 16 residues. CDR3 amino acids: CATSDSRPRGAYEQYF. The CDR3 bases are TGTGCCACCAGTGATTCAAGACCAAGGGGTGCCTATGAGCAGTACTTC.

As to this clonotype: An end of the junction does not agree with germline; a read error may underlie this. The rearrangement joins TRBV29-1 to TRBJ2-3; perhaps TRBD1 as D (6 bases). This CDR3 region has 16 residues. Germline CDR1 and CDR2: SQVTM and ANQGSEA. The DNA for the CDR3 is TGCAGCGTGGAAGAACAGGGAATTATAGGCACAGATACGCAGTATTTT. Translation gives CSVEEQGIIGTDTQYF.